Below, 24 T cell receptor beta chains from the same sample are listed, as sequenced in a study of tumor-infiltrating lymphocytes in primary liver carcinoma. From around 500 ng of total RNA, TCR beta-specific cDNA was reverse-transcribed using a constant-region primer. What produced the TCR beta libraries was three nested multiplex PCR rounds using slightly modified ARM-PCR. The study ran its first two PCR rounds for roughly 10 cycles each, using TRBV1-TRBV30 forward primers and a C-beta reverse primer. A single record per CDR3 protein comes from TCRdb applying MiXCR to the multiplex PCR reads. The sample has about 310,000 distinct CDR3 sequences; almost 60% are singletons. Germline DNA was extracted alongside blood RNA, which was obtained from unsorted whole blood. Source material: peripheral blood. Every receptor here comes from a woman in her 30s with primary liver carcinoma and hepatitis B virus infection.

Concerning this clonotype: Being one base from a much bigger clone, this may be a read error. This chain links TRBV12-3 or TRBV12-4 with TRBJ2-1; 8 positions agree with TRBD2. With V trimmed by 6 bases and J by 10 bases, 8 bases remained unmatched. This CDR3 comprises 13 residues. The CDR3 here is CASSRLAGDEQFF. CDR3 coding DNA: TGTGCCAGCAGCAGGCTAGCGGGTGACGAGCAGTTCTTC.

A note on this clonotype: This clone may be a read error of a much larger clone one base away. The chain joins TRBV6-1 to TRBJ2-1; the D is unclear. This CDR3 is 14 amino acids long. Germline V gives CDR1 MNHNS, CDR2 SASEGT. CDR3 sequence reads: CAGSEPGPPYEQFF. CDR3 bases: TGTGCCGGCAGTGAACCGGGCCCCCCCTATGAGCAGTTCTTC.

The J gene is TRBJ2-5, the V gene TRBV11-2; the D gene is possibly TRBD2 (6 bases). This CDR3 is 15 amino acids long. The germline V gene encodes CDR1 SGHAT and CDR2 FQNNGV. Between the trimmed V and J ends, which lost 6 bases and 5 bases, there was a span of 19 bases. CDR3 sequence reads: CASRGNWGDGETQYF. The DNA for the CDR3 is TGTGCCAGCAGGGGGAATTGGGGGGATGGGGAGACCCAGTACTTC.

Worth noting for this clonotype: A much more abundant neighbour one base away suggests this may be a read error. The chain recombines TRBV29-1 with TRBJ2-7, with D tentatively TRBD1 or TRBD2 (5 bases each). The CDR3 consists of 13 residues. Germline CDR1 is SQVTM and CDR2 is ANQGSEA. V dropped 5 bases and J dropped 3 bases, with 14 bases sitting between them. The CDR3 region has the DNA TGCAGCGTTCGCGCAGAGGGGCTCTACGAGCAGTACTTC. It translates to CSVRAEGLYEQYF.

To note about this clonotype: A junction end diverges from the germline sequence, so it may reflect a read error. The CDR3 DNA is TGCGCCAGCAATGAGTCGGCTGCTTGTCAGCCCCAGCATTTT. The encoded protein is CASNESAACQPQHF. The genes are TRBV10-2 and TRBJ1-5; no definite D call. Germline V gene data show CDR1 as WSHSY and CDR2 as SAAADI. The CDR3 length is 14 residues.

This clonotype has more than one count but fewer than ten. The missing conserved phenylalanine or tryptophan at the end of this CDR3 makes a read error likely. The chain couples TRBV6-2 or TRBV6-3 to TRBJ2-7, with D uncertain. The germline V and J ends were trimmed by 6 bases and 3 bases, with 6 bases remaining between them. CDR3 length equals 11 residues. Germline CDR1 is MNHEY and CDR2 is SVGEGT. In nucleotides, the CDR3 is TGTGCCAGCAGCCGCTACTACGAGCAGTACTTA. This sequence encodes CASSRYYEQYL.

A word on this clonotype: Given the absence of the conserved phenylalanine or tryptophan at the CDR3 end, a read error is likely. The chain carries TRBV11-2 and TRBJ2-7, with 7 nucleotides matching TRBD2. V shed 7 bases and J 1 base; nucleotides not matched to a gene: 10. This CDR3 region has 15 residues. Germline assignment: CDR1 SGHAT and CDR2 FQNNGV. The CDR3 here is CASTPFVGGSYEQYL. The CDR3 region has the DNA TGTGCCAGCACCCCCTTTGTGGGAGGGTCCTACGAGCAGTACTTA.

To note about this clonotype: A junction end diverges from the germline sequence, so it may reflect a read error. The chain is built from TRBV12-3 or TRBV12-4 and TRBJ2-7; 10 bases are a match to TRBD2. The CDR3 is 14 residues long. The CDR3 DNA sequence: TGTGCCAGCAGCCCTACTAGCGGGAATTACGGGCAGTACTTC. This codes for CASSPTSGNYGQYF.

The count of this clonotype is one. Being one base from a much bigger clone, this may be a read error. This rearrangement joins TRBV4-1 to TRBJ1-1; D unclear. The germline V and J ends were trimmed by 1 base and 4 bases, with 13 bases remaining between them. The germline V gene encodes CDR1 MGHRA and CDR2 YSYEKL. This CDR3 contains 15 residues. The CDR3 is CASSQVGGAVTEAFF. In DNA form, the CDR3 reads TGCGCCAGCAGCCAAGTGGGAGGAGCGGTCACTGAAGCTTTCTTT.

A remark on this clonotype: This may come from a read error, since a much larger clone is one base off. The rearrangement uses TRBV6-5 and TRBJ1-1; D remains unclear. There are 14 residues in the CDR3. The ends were cut back, 5 bases at V and 1 base at J, with 11 bases in the middle. Germline CDR1 reads MNHEY; CDR2 reads SVGAGI. The CDR3 loop is CASSVVGPNTEAFF. The CDR3 DNA sequence: TGTGCCAGCAGTGTCGTGGGTCCGAACACTGAAGCTTTCTTT.

Concerning this clonotype itself: The DNA is left out, because the CDR3 cannot be placed on it with certainty; the CDR3 is given as TCRdb lists it. This chain links TRBV30 with TRBJ2-2. The CDR3 is made up of 14 amino acids, end residues included. Germline V gives CDR1 GTSNPN, CDR2 SVGIG (reference sequence). The CDR3 loop is CAWTWGPGTGELLF.

A word on this clonotype: This may be a read error: a much more frequent sequence differs by one nucleotide. J is TRBJ2-4 and V is TRBV4-1; 7 bases align to TRBD2. The CDR3 is 15 residues long. The V gene's germline CDR1 is MGHRA and CDR2 YSYEKL. The CDR3 nucleotides read TGCGCCAGCAGCCACGTAGCGGGTTTTAAAAACAATCAGTACTTC. Amino acids: CASSHVAGFKNNQYF.

This chain links TRBV6-5 with TRBJ2-2; D not resolved. This CDR3 spans 13 amino acids. Deletions cut 5 bases from V and 2 bases from J, with 6 bases between. Germline lookup yields CDR1 MNHEY and CDR2 SVGAGI. The CDR3: CASSLLNTGELFF. CDR3 nucleotide sequence: TGTGCCAGCAGTCTACTAAACACCGGGGAGCTGTTTTTT.

About this clonotype itself: One junction end does not reproduce the germline sequence, and a read error may be involved. The chain recombines TRBV11-2 with TRBJ2-1, with D unclear. The V gene's germline CDR1 is SGHAT and CDR2 FQNNGV. The CDR3 loop spans 15 amino acids. Here the CDR3 reads CASSLYQRHYDEQFF. As DNA, the CDR3 is TGTGCCAGCAGCTTATATCAGCGACACTACGATGAGCAGTTCTTC.

This clonotype was seen once. One base away lies a much larger clone, so this may be a sequencing read error. The chain employs TRBV6-5 and TRBJ2-1; 8 bases align to TRBD1. After removal of 5 bases from V and 5 bases from J, the junction contained 14 bases not matched to a gene. In germline, CDR1 is MNHEY, CDR2 SVGAGI. CDR3 size: 17 residues. The CDR3 bases are TGTGCCAGCAGTCCCTCCGGACAGGGAGGTTCCAACAATGAGCAGTTCTTC. It yields the protein CASSPSGQGGSNNEQFF.

As regards this clonotype: A read error may be the cause here, since a much bigger clone is one base away. The chain combines TRBV12-3 or TRBV12-4 with TRBJ1-1; possibly TRBD1 for D (5 bases). The CDR3 length is 12 residues. Trimming cost V 0 bases and J 13 bases, with 12 bases left between them. CDR3 sequence: CASSLAGGLGFF. CDR3 sequence (DNA): TGTGCCAGCAGTTTAGCCGGGGGTCTTGGTTTCTTT.

V usage is TRBV7-8 and J usage is TRBJ2-7; the D gene is possibly TRBD2 (5 bases). The CDR3 has 15 residues. The germline CDR1 and CDR2 sequences are SGHVS and FQNEAQ. V lost 2 bases, J lost 9 bases, and 20 bases lay in between. The CDR3 sequence is CASSLLPPAGVGQYF. CDR3 coding DNA: TGTGCCAGCAGCTTACTGCCTCCCGCCGGGGTCGGGCAGTACTTC.

This clonotype was counted ten times or more. V and J are TRBV11-2 and TRBJ1-4, with TRBD1 identical over 8 bases. Germline CDR1 SGHAT, CDR2 FQNNGV. V shed 3 bases, J shed 3 bases, and the junction held 3 bases outside the gene matches. The CDR3 spans 15 residues. As DNA, the CDR3 is TGTGCCAGCAGCTTCACAGGGGGGGCTAATGAAAAACTGTTTTTT. The encoded protein is CASSFTGGANEKLFF.

This clonotype was counted ten times or more. This chain connects TRBV11-2 to TRBJ2-7; 9 bases are a match to TRBD2. The CDR3 consists of 19 residues. Per the germline V gene, CDR1 is SGHAT and CDR2 is FQNNGV. With 1 base clipped from V and 4 bases from J, the junction kept 17 bases outside the gene matches. CDR3 protein: CASSLVGLASYRPGYEQYF. As DNA, the CDR3 is TGTGCCAGCAGCTTAGTCGGACTAGCGTCCTACCGTCCAGGGTACGAGCAGTACTTC.

On this clonotype: A much larger clone is a single base away; this may be a read error. The rearrangement links TRBV4-1 to TRBJ1-6, with a weak D call TRBD1 (5 bases). Germline lookup yields CDR1 MGHRA and CDR2 YSYEKL. The CDR3 extends over 14 amino acids. CDR3 sequence: CTSSQLPGPAPLHF. CDR3 bases: TGCACCAGCAGCCAACTTCCGGGGCCGGCACCCCTCCACTTT.

In regard to this clonotype: One junction end disagrees with the germline gene, perhaps due to a read error. The chain is built from TRBV7-9 and TRBJ1-5; 10 bases map to TRBD1. Germline V lookup: CDR1 SEHNR, CDR2 FQNEAQ (reference sequence). CDR3 length: 14 residues. The CDR3: CASSSGQGNPPQHF. The CDR3 coding sequence is TGTGCCAGCAGCTCGGGACAGGGGAATCCGCCCCAGCATTTT. The entire variable domain, with the rest obtained from reference TRBV7-9 and TRBJ1-5, is as follows: DTGVSQNPRHKITKRGQNVTFRCDPISEHNRLYWYRQTLGQGPEFLTYFQNEAQLEKSRLLSDRFSAERPKGSFSTLEIQRTEQGDSAMYLCASSSGQGNPPQHFGDGTRLSIL.

Concerning this clonotype itself: An end of the junction does not agree with germline; a read error may underlie this. This chain links TRBV5-6 with TRBJ2-1; 12 nucleotides agree with TRBD2. CDR1 and CDR2 from the germline V gene are SGHDT and YYEEEE. This CDR3 has 16 amino acids. The CDR3 reads CASSFSSGRVYNEQSF. For the CDR3, the DNA is TGTGCCAGCAGCTTTTCTAGCGGGAGGGTCTACAATGAGCAGTCCTTC.

J is TRBJ2-1 and V is TRBV24-1, with 10 bases fitting TRBD2. V shed 9 bases, J shed 5 bases, and the junction held 12 bases outside the gene matches. The CDR3 spans 16 residues. The germline V gene encodes CDR1 KGHDR and CDR2 SFDVKD. The DNA of the CDR3 is TGTGCCACCTCCGGAAGCCCGGGACTAGCGAACAATGAGCAGTTCTTC. This gives the protein CATSGSPGLANNEQFF.

This clonotype showed up many times. This chain connects TRBV11-3 to TRBJ1-2; 9 bases are shared with TRBD1. The CDR3 consists of 16 residues. Germline V gene lookup returns CDR1 SGHNT and CDR2 YENEEA. Germline trimming cut 3 bases from V and 0 bases from J; bases unmatched to any gene: 5. The CDR3 loop reads CASSFQDRGPNYGYTF. CDR3 DNA: TGTGCCAGCAGCTTTCAGGACAGGGGCCCTAACTATGGCTACACCTTC.